This entry features one TCR beta chain sequence. The antigen remains unidentified. The germline V and J ends were trimmed by 3 bases and 0 bases, with 6 bases remaining between them. Germline assignment: CDR1 WNHNN and CDR2 SYGVQD (reference sequence). CDR3 length: 14 amino acids. The data were produced by immunoSEQ multiplex PCR, yet TCRdb's version contains in-frame clones alone and is incomplete. The table records about 140,000 clones, around nine tenths of them present only once. This specimen belongs to a study of cytomegalovirus exposure and HLA in healthy donors. Study-level points and caveats: That first-cohort TCR clusters tended to co-occur in the 100 to 150 validation repertoires was found in a later analysis.

The gene calls are TRBV10-1 and TRBJ1-3; no clear D. The sequencing input was PBMCs. This clonotype originated in a man aged 18 to 29 in good health and CMV-seropositive. For the CDR3, the DNA is TGCGCCAGCAGTGATAGCACCTCTGGAAACACCATATATTTT. It codes for CASSDSTSGNTIYF.